Below, 24 T cell receptor beta chains from the same sample are listed, as sequenced in a study of shared clonotypes between healthy human individuals. Generated by immunoSEQ multiplex PCR, the TCRdb table keeps only in-frame clones and is missing some. The sample has around 1.9 million clones; 80% to 95% are singletons. CD45RO negativity and positive selection for CCR7 defined naive CD8 cells, a population that excluded terminally differentiated effector memory CD45RA+ cells. The sequencing input was naive CD8+ T cells from PBMCs. Every receptor here comes from a man between 18 and 29 years old in good health. Some clones in this sample may be carry-over from other donors' samples.

The CDR3 nucleotides read TGTGCCAGCGCAGGGAAAGGGTTTTTTGGCTACACCTTC. Residues: CASAGKGFFGYTF. The J gene is TRBJ1-2, the V gene TRBV21-1; the D call of TRBD1 is as the table states it, not checked on the DNA. TRBV21-1 is tagged as a pseudogene. The CDR3 has 13 amino acids.

V usage is TRBV27 and J usage is TRBJ2-2; a weak D match, TRBD1 (5 bases). The CDR3 length is 13 residues. Trimming cost V 4 bases and J 4 bases, with 7 bases left between them. Germline CDR1 and CDR2: MNHEY and SMNVEV (reference sequence). The CDR3 DNA reads as TGTGCCAGCAGTTGGGGCCGCACCGGGGAGCTGTTTTTT. This sequence encodes CASSWGRTGELFF.

This clone was detected only once. This chain links TRBV28 with TRBJ1-1; 7 bases line up with TRBD1. Losses at the gene ends were 5 bases for V and 0 bases for J; bases not matched to a gene: 9. The germline gives CDR1 MDHEN, CDR2 SYDVKM. This CDR3 has 16 residues. The CDR3 nucleotides read TGTGCCAGCAGTGCGCTCCGGGACAGCCTGAACACTGAAGCTTTCTTT. The encoded protein is CASSALRDSLNTEAFF. Full variable domain (missing parts from reference TRBV28 and TRBJ1-1): DVKVTQSSRYLVKRTGEKVFLECVQDMDHENMFWYRQDPGLGLRLIYFSYDVKMKEKGDIPEGYSVSREKKERFSLILESASTNQTSMYLCASSALRDSLNTEAFFGQGTRLTVV.

The chain is built from TRBV6-5 and TRBJ1-3; D gene ambiguous. The length of the CDR3 is 15 residues. V was cut by 0 bases and J by 2 bases, with 8 bases left in between. CDR1 and CDR2 (germline): MNHEY, SVGAGI. This CDR3 is CASSYSSGTGNTIYF. CDR3 coding DNA: TGTGCCAGCAGTTACTCCTCGGGGACTGGAAACACCATATATTTT.

Comment on this clone: The same CDR3 is also encoded by other DNA sequences in this sample. CDR3 region: CASSQGSGGYNEQFF. The CDR3 DNA sequence: TGCGCCAGCAGCCAAGGGAGCGGAGGCTACAATGAGCAGTTCTTC. The chain employs TRBV4-3 and TRBJ2-1, with D perhaps matching TRBD2 (5 bases). CDR1 LGHNA and CDR2 YSLEER come from the germline V gene. The ends were cut back, 1 base at V and 3 bases at J, with 10 bases in the middle. This CDR3 is built from 15 residues.

J is TRBJ1-2 and V is TRBV9, with a tentative D call TRBD1 (6 bases). From germline, CDR1 is SGDLS and CDR2 YYNGEE. The CDR3 has 17 residues. V lost 0 bases and J 4 bases, leaving 19 bases between the germline ends. The CDR3 DNA reads as TGTGCCAGCAGCGTAGAAGGGGGGGCGCGTTTGGTCTATGGCTACACCTTC. This sequence encodes CASSVEGGARLVYGYTF.

CDR3 DNA sequence: TGTGCCAGTAGTATGGGTAGGAGTAGTGAAAAACTGTTTTTT. It translates to CASSMGRSSEKLFF. V is TRBV19 and J is TRBJ1-4; D gene ambiguous. The germline gives CDR1 LNHDA, CDR2 SQIVND (reference sequence). This CDR3 is 14 amino acids long. The V and J ends lost 3 bases and 7 bases respectively, with 12 bases between them.

The genes are TRBV7-9 and TRBJ1-1; TRBD1 might be the D (5 bases). The germline V gene has CDR1 SEHNR and CDR2 FQNEAQ (reference sequence). The CDR3 runs 15 residues. The V and J ends lost 4 bases and 0 bases respectively, with 12 bases between them. CDR3 sequence: CASSSRQIMNTEAFF. The CDR3 DNA reads as TGTGCCAGCAGCTCCCGACAGATTATGAACACTGAAGCTTTCTTT.

This chain uses TRBV4-2 with TRBJ2-7; 12 nucleotides match TRBD2. V lost 0 bases to trimming and J lost 5 bases; unmatched junction nucleotides: 8. Germline V gene lookup returns CDR1 LGHNA and CDR2 YNFKEQ. The CDR3 runs to 17 residues. The CDR3 sequence: CASSQEASGRAGHEQYF. The DNA for the CDR3 is TGTGCCAGCAGCCAAGAGGCTAGCGGGAGGGCCGGCCACGAGCAGTACTTC.

The chain is built from TRBV9 and TRBJ1-1, with 9 nucleotides matching TRBD1. CDR3 length: 13 residues. Per germline, CDR1 SGDLS and CDR2 YYNGEE. Trimming cost V 3 bases and J 10 bases; bases outside gene matches: 7. The CDR3 region has the DNA TGTGCCAGCAGCGCCGGACAGGGGATGACAGCTTTCTTT. This codes for CASSAGQGMTAFF.

The chain recombines TRBV7-9 with TRBJ2-5; D possibly matches TRBD1 or TRBD2 (5 bases each). Trimming left V 8 bases short and J 3 bases short, with 19 bases between. The CDR3 totals 15 residues. Germline V gene lookup returns CDR1 SEHNR and CDR2 FQNEAQ (reference sequence). The CDR3 sequence: CASQLPGPREETQYF. The DNA for the CDR3 is TGTGCCAGCCAACTTCCGGGGCCGAGGGAAGAGACCCAGTACTTC.

V gene TRBV28 combines with J gene TRBJ2-7; 13 bases are shared with TRBD2. Per germline, CDR1 MDHEN and CDR2 SYDVKM. V shed 5 bases and J 8 bases; nucleotides not matched to a gene: 9. The CDR3 sequence is 15 residues long. The CDR3 region is CASSLTPGLAGQQYF. The CDR3 DNA reads TGTGCCAGCAGTCTGACACCGGGACTAGCGGGACAGCAGTACTTC.

The chain carries TRBV7-9 and TRBJ1-1; D remains unclear. V was pared by 5 bases and J by 7 bases, with 14 bases between. The CDR3 loop spans 13 amino acids. CDR1 is SEHNR and CDR2 is FQNEAQ in the germline V gene (reference sequence). The CDR3 DNA follows: TGTGCCAGCAGCACCAATCCCCGGGATGAAGCTTTCTTT. This codes for CASSTNPRDEAFF.

The V gene is TRBV4-2, the J gene TRBJ2-1; TRBD2 matches at 13 bases. Losses at the gene ends were 3 bases for V and 13 bases for J; bases not matched to a gene: 6. The CDR3 is made up of 14 amino acids. In germline, CDR1 is LGHNA, CDR2 YNFKEQ. CDR3 in amino acids: CASSHGLAGVDQFF. In nucleotides, the CDR3 is TGTGCCAGCAGCCACGGACTAGCGGGAGTGGACCAGTTCTTC.

The chain is built from TRBV19 and TRBJ2-7; D possibly uses TRBD1 or TRBD2 (5 bases each). Trimming removed 4 bases at V and 0 bases at J, with 16 bases between. Per germline, CDR1 LNHDA and CDR2 SQIVND (reference sequence). The CDR3 runs 16 residues. This chain's CDR3 is CASSTRDGIRSYEQYF. The DNA for the CDR3 is TGTGCCAGTAGTACAAGGGACGGAATCCGCTCCTACGAGCAGTACTTC. Together with reference TRBV19 and TRBJ2-7, the CDR3 gives the full variable domain: DGGITQSPKYLFRKEGQNVTLSCEQNLNHDAMYWYRQDPGQGLRLIYYSQIVNDFQKGDIAEGYSVSREKKESFPLTVTSAQKNPTAFYLCASSTRDGIRSYEQYFGPGTRLTVT.

V is TRBV7-3 and J is TRBJ2-2, with 9 nucleotides matching TRBD2. This CDR3 is 17 amino acids long. The V and J ends lost 1 base and 5 bases, in that order; junction bases with no gene match: 8. Looked up from germline, CDR1 is SGHTA and CDR2 is FQGTGA. The CDR3 loop is CASSLKASGAQTGELFF. The CDR3 DNA sequence: TGTGCCAGCAGCTTAAAGGCTAGCGGGGCTCAGACCGGGGAGCTGTTTTTT.

The chain uses TRBV7-8 and TRBJ2-3; 7 nucleotides agree with TRBD1. CDR1 SGHVS and CDR2 FQNEAQ come from the germline V gene. Unmatched junction bases numbered 14, after V lost 5 bases and J lost 6 bases. There are 16 residues in the CDR3. CDR3 protein: CASSVRGRRGIDTQYF. CDR3 in DNA: TGTGCCAGCAGCGTTAGGGGGCGCCGAGGTATTGATACGCAGTATTTT.

The V call is TRBV2, the J call TRBJ1-5, with a possible D match to TRBD1 (5 bases). The CDR3 is 16 residues long. Trimming took off 3 bases at V and 1 base at J, with 13 bases between the two ends. CDR1 and CDR2 (germline): SNHLY, FYNNEI. The CDR3 DNA sequence: TGTGCCAGCAGTGAGGGGCTGACAGCCAGCAATCAGCCCCAGCATTTT. Translating it yields CASSEGLTASNQPQHF.

The chain links TRBV4-1 to TRBJ2-7; D tentatively fits TRBD1 or TRBD2 (5 bases each). The CDR3 is 15 amino acids. CDR1 is MGHRA, CDR2 YSYEKL, per germline. Trimming shortened V by 1 base and J by 1 base, and 11 bases separated the two germline ends. As DNA, the CDR3 is TGCGCCAGCAGCCAAGGGTTCGGGGCTTCCTACGAGCAGTACTTC. Encoded protein: CASSQGFGASYEQYF.

The chain carries TRBV27 and TRBJ1-2; D is perhaps TRBD1 (5 bases). This CDR3 comprises 14 residues. V lost 5 bases and J lost 4, with 14 bases in between. Per germline, CDR1 MNHEY and CDR2 SMNVEV (reference sequence). The CDR3 sequence: CASSPRSGSYGYTF. CDR3 in DNA: TGTGCCAGCAGTCCAAGATCAGGGTCCTATGGCTACACCTTC.

This chain joins TRBV15 and TRBJ2-5, with 9 bases aligning to TRBD1. The germline V gene has CDR1 LNHNV and CDR2 YYDKDF (reference sequence). The CDR3 consists of 15 residues. With 5 bases clipped from V and 7 bases from J, the junction kept 11 bases outside the gene matches. This CDR3 reads CATSVGTGSMGTQYF. The CDR3 DNA is TGTGCCACCAGCGTCGGGACAGGGTCCATGGGGACCCAGTACTTC.

The rearrangement uses TRBV10-3 and TRBJ2-1, with TRBD2 matching 8 bases. V trimming: 9 bases; J trimming: 6 bases; junction bases outside the gene matches: 7. Germline V gene sequence: CDR1 ENHRY, CDR2 SYGVKD. The CDR3 runs 13 residues. CDR3 sequence: CAISSSGPNEQFF. CDR3 sequence (DNA): TGTGCCATTTCCTCTAGCGGGCCCAATGAGCAGTTCTTC.

Only one count was recorded for this clone. The chain joins TRBV4-1 to TRBJ2-7; the match to TRBD2 covers 9 bases. CDR3 size: 15 residues. The germline CDR1 and CDR2 sequences are MGHRA and YSYEKL. Trimming took 1 base from V and 2 from J; bases not matched to a gene: 3. The CDR3 loop reads CASSQGSSGAYEQYF. The DNA for the CDR3 is TGCGCCAGCAGCCAAGGGTCTAGCGGGGCCTACGAGCAGTACTTC.

This chain links TRBV6-6 with TRBJ1-4; the D is unclear. Germline loops: CDR1 MNHNY, CDR2 SVGAGI (reference sequence). Trimming took 0 bases from V and 5 from J, leaving 13 bases between them. CDR3 length equals 16 residues. CDR3 DNA: TGTGCCAGCAGTTACTCCTCCGCGGGCATAAATGAAAAACTGTTTTTT. This encodes CASSYSSAGINEKLFF.